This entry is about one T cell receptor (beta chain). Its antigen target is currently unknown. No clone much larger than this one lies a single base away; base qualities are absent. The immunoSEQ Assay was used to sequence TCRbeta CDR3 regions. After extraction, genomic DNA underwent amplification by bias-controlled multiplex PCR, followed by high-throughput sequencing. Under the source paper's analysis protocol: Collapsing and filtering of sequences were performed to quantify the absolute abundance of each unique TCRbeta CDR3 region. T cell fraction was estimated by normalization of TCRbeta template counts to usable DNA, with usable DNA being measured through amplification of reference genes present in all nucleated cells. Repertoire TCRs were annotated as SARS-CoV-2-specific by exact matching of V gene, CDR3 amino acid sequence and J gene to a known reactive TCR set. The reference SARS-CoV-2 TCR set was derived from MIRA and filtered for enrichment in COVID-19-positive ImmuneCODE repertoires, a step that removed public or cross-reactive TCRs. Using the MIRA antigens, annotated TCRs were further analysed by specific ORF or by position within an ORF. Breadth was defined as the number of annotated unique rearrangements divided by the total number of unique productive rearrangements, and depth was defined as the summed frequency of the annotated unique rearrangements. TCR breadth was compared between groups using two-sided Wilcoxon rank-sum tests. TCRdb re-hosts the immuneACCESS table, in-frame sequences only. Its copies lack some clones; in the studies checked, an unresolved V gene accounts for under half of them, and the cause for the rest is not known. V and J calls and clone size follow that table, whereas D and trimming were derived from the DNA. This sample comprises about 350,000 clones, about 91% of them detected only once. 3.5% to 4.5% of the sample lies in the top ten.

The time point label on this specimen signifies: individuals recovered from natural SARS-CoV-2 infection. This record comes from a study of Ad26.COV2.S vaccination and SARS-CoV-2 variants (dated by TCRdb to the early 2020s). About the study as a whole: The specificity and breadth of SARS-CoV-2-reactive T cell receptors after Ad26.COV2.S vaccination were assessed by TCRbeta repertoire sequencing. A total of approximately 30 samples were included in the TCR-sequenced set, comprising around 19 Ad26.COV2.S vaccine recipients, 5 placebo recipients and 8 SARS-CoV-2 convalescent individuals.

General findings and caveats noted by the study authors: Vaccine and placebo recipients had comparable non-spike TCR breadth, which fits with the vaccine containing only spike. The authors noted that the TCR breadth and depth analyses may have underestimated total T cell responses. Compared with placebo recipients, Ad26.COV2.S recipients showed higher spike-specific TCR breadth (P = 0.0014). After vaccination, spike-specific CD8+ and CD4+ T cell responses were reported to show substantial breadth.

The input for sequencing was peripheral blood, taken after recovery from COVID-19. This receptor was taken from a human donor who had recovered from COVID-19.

The nucleotide sequence is given as TGTGCCAGCAGCTCCAGGGGGCCGAATTCACCCCTCCACTTT. Its protein is CASSSRGPNSPLHF. Recombination joined TRBV5-4 with TRBJ1-6, with 8 bases matching TRBD1. As encoded in the germline V gene (reference sequence), CDR1 is SGHNT while CDR2 is YYREEE. V lost 3 bases and J lost 7 bases, and the count of bases not matched to a germline gene is 3. Inclusive of the bounding cysteine and phenylalanine, the CDR3 is 14 residues long. The read is trimmed to its CDR3 DNA, 42 bases read in frame from base 1.